The 5 T cell receptor beta chains below come from one sample, sequenced in a study of cytomegalovirus exposure and HLA in healthy donors. A multiplex PCR was run with 60 Vbeta primers and 13 Jbeta primers. The table came from immunoSEQ multiplex PCR; TCRdb's copy has only in-frame clones and leaves some out. The table has more than 100,000 clones, approximately 80% seen once. Sequenced sample: PBMCs. All receptors come from a human donor in good health.

The chain couples TRBV28 to TRBJ2-1; D is unclear. Trimming pared 3 bases from V and 9 bases from J, leaving 15 bases between. CDR3 size: 14 residues. Germline V gene lookup returns CDR1 MDHEN and CDR2 SYDVKM. Here the CDR3 DNA reads TGTGCCAGCAGTTTCCGGAGAAGTTGGTCTGAGCAGTTCTTC. Amino acids: CASSFRRSWSEQFF.

This rearrangement joins TRBV20-1 to TRBJ1-1, with unresolved D. Germline V CDR1 and CDR2: DFQATT, SNEGSKA (reference sequence). V lost 6 bases to trimming and J lost 4 bases, with 9 bases between them. CDR3 size: 11 residues. CDR3 sequence reads: CSARVGTEAFF. Here the CDR3 DNA reads TGCAGTGCGCGCGTTGGCACTGAAGCTTTCTTT.

The chain combines TRBV5-1 with TRBJ2-7; 9 positions agree with TRBD1. CDR1 and CDR2 from the germline V gene are SGHRS and YFSETQ. V dropped 5 bases and J dropped 2; count of bases not matched to a gene: 5. The CDR3 contains 14 residues. The CDR3 DNA sequence: TGCGCCAGCAGGGGGGGGGACAGGGCCTACGAGCAGTACTTC. This encodes CASRGGDRAYEQYF.

The chain is built from TRBV23-1 and TRBJ1-2; TRBD1 might be the D (6 bases). TRBV23-1 is recorded as an ORF, its role being uncertain. There are 14 residues in the CDR3. Trimming pared 9 bases from V and 3 bases from J, leaving 17 bases between. CDR3 in amino acids: CARGGDIPYYGYTF. Here the CDR3 DNA reads TGCGCCAGGGGGGGGGACATACCCTACTATGGCTACACCTTC.

The chain joins TRBV13 to TRBJ1-1, with 9 bases lining up with TRBD1. This CDR3 contains 18 residues. With 1 base clipped from V and 6 bases from J, the junction kept 15 bases outside the gene matches. Germline CDR1 reads PRHDT; CDR2 reads FYEKMQ (reference sequence). The CDR3, as DNA: TGTGCCAGCAGCTTAGCCTATGGGGGTCCACAGGGGGCATCTGAAGCTTTCTTT. Protein sequence: CASSLAYGGPQGASEAFF.